The following is a T cell receptor (beta chain) sequence with its context. The data stem from a study of blood T cell repertoires in COVID-19. CDR3 length equals 12 residues. V dropped 3 bases and J dropped 12 bases, with 12 bases sitting between them. The repertoire was sequenced with immunoSEQ multiplex PCR; TCRdb's copy has only in-frame clones and lacks some. In the table there are about 41,000 clones, roughly 85% of which are singletons. The rearrangement uses TRBV23-1 and TRBJ2-1, with D maybe TRBD2 (5 bases). TRBV23-1 is filed as an ORF, its function uncertain. The sequenced sample was peripheral blood. This TCR derives from a man aged 55 to 70 with acute or convalescent COVID-19. The CDR3 sequence: CASSHRGWGQFF. As DNA, the CDR3 is TGCGCCAGCAGTCACCGGGGATGGGGGCAGTTCTTC.